This record looks at one T cell receptor (beta chain) sequence and its context. Its antigen is currently not known. The record has no base qualities; no much larger clone is one base away. The data stem from a study of blood T cell repertoires in COVID-19 (dated by TCRdb to the early 2020s). As for the study more broadly: Collaborator samples came from the United States, Italy and Spain and covered acute and convalescent phases of COVID-19. The prospective study material was composed of cDNA or gDNA derived from T cells, B-cell-depleted T cells, or PBMCs. Deeply sampled blood TCRbeta repertoires from subjects exposed to, actively infected with, or recovered from COVID-19 were included in the dataset. A freely available public database, intended as a resource for researchers studying the immune response to SARS-CoV-2, is where the repertoires were released. Samples were obtained from the ongoing ImmuneRACE study (first 160 participants) and from some 1,200 subjects provided by 6 global collaborators. A de-identified subject ID, COVID-19 status, age in years and sex were almost always included in the sample metadata. HLA class I and class II types, where available, came from metadata supplied by the sample provider rather than from assay-based typing.

TCRbeta CDR3 regions were amplified from genomic DNA by means of the immunoSEQ Assay, a bias-controlled multiplex PCR. As for the authors' bioinformatics: The number of nucleated cells in each sample was estimated by amplification of reference gene primers within the assay. To quantify the absolute abundance of each unique TCRbeta CDR3 rearrangement, sequence reads were collapsed and filtered. Productive Simpson clonality was computed per sample as the square root of Simpson's diversity index over productive rearrangements. TCRdb provides this immuneACCESS table in a form limited to in-frame rearrangements. Some clones are lacking; in checked studies, under half of them reflect an unresolved V gene, and why the rest are absent is not known. The V and J calls and clone size were taken over from that table, and D and trimming were inferred from the DNA. This sample has 130,000 to 150,000 clones in its table, and more than 75% of those were observed once. The ten top clones hold around 5% of the sample.

The CDR3 sequence holds 14 residues, the cysteine and phenylalanine included. Only the CDR3 DNA stays, 42 bases, in frame from base 1. The V and J ends are trimmed by 0 bases and 0 bases, leaving 7 bases between them. From the germline V gene (reference sequence), CDR1 is SGHNT and CDR2 is YYREEE. One collaborating source in Seattle enrolled patients while the patients were actively infected and followed the patients over time throughout the course of disease. Collaborating institutions collected whole blood in K2EDTA tubes following their own protocols. Collaborator samples were shipped for TCRbeta analysis as frozen whole blood, isolated PBMCs, or DNA extracted from either sample type. Points the paper makes about the study in general: Clinical and demographic metadata were provided uncurated, with the amount varying by source and participant.

The rearranged chain carries TRBV5-4 and TRBJ2-7; TRBD2 could be the D gene, as 5 bases match. The specimen sequenced was peripheral blood. The source is a woman aged 70-85 years with COVID-19, enrolled during active disease. The DNA sequence is given as TGTGCCAGCAGCTTGGAGCGGCACTCCTACGAGCAGTACTTC. Translated, this gives CASSLERHSYEQYF.